This TCR beta chain was recorded in a study of T-cell reconstitution after alpha-beta-depleted transplantation in children (dated by TCRdb to the mid-2010s). As for the study more broadly: T-cell immune reconstitution after TCRalphabeta/CD19-depleted allogeneic hematopoietic cell transplantation in children was quantitatively tracked in the study by means of TCR repertoire profiling. What the study reported, not specific to this receptor: The apparently early recovery of alphabetaT-cell counts about two months after transplant reportedly depended on only several hundred rapidly expanded clones that came from non-depleted graft cells. In some patients, the high TCRbeta diversity seen at day 60 was put down to recipient T cells and intrathymic progenitors that had survived conditioning. Over subsequent months, a decline in hyperexpanded clone frequencies was noted, and after one year, T-cell counts and TCRbeta diversity were mostly ascribed to newly produced T cells.

Regarding this clonotype: It lacks a known antigen. No per-base quality is available; no much larger clone lies one base away.

Library construction relied on PCR. The sequencer listed for this sample is Illumina HiSeq 2500. To normalize quantification of the TCRbeta repertoire, the TCR libraries were built with molecular barcoding that relied on unique molecular identifiers. TCRdb ran its own pipeline on the public reads, namely fastp trimming at Q25 and MiXCR clone calling, and kept in-frame beta chains. Each record represents a unique CDR3 protein, reported with the most common genes and DNA among its rows. The sample table holds roughly 300,000 distinct CDR3 sequences, of which 11% were seen once. Jointly, the top ten make up around 22% of the sample. Interpreted using the paper, the treatment or condition label stands for: allogeneic hematopoietic cell transplantation with graft depleted of TCRalphabeta T cells and CD19 B cells. The children who served as transplant recipients had been given grafts of TCRalphabeta/CD19-depleted allogeneic hematopoietic cells.

Taken from cysteine to phenylalanine, the CDR3 has 16 residues. The read is trimmed to its CDR3 DNA, 48 bases read in frame from base 1. For CDR1 and CDR2, the germline V gene lists SGHRS and YFSETQ. V ends up 1 base short and J 1 base short, with an unmatched junction base count of 4. The chain was built from TRBV5-1 and TRBJ2-2; 7 middle bases align to TRBD2. This clonotype was sampled from a male patient under 10 years old who had a stem cell transplant for chronic granulomatous disease, so the T cells may come from the graft donor. The sample was peripheral blood, taken 180 days after TCRalphabeta/CD19-depleted stem cell transplant. The DNA is TGCGCCAGCAGCTTGCGGTCTAGCGGGAACACCGGGGAGCTGTTTTTT. The translation is CASSLRSSGNTGELFF.